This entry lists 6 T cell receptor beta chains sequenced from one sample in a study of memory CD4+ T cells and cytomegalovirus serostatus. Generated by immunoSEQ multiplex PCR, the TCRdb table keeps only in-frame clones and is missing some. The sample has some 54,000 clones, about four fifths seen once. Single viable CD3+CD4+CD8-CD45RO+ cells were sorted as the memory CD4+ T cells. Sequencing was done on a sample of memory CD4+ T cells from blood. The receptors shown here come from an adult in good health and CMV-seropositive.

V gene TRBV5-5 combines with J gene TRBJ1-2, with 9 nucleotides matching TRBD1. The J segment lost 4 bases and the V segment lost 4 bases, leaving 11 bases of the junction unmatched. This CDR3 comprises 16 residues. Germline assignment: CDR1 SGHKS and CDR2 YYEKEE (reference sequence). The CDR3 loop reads CASSLQTGGLFYGYTF. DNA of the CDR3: TGTGCCAGCAGCCTCCAGACAGGGGGTCTATTCTATGGCTACACCTTC.

CDR3 amino acids: CASRQGSTEAFF. As DNA, the CDR3 is TGTGCCAGCAGACAGGGTTCGACTGAAGCTTTCTTT. The gene calls are TRBV27 and TRBJ1-1; maybe TRBD1 (6 bases). Trimming took off 6 bases at V and 5 bases at J, with 10 bases between the two ends. This CDR3 is built from 12 residues. Germline assignment: CDR1 MNHEY and CDR2 SMNVEV (reference sequence).

The CDR3 here is CASSLRASGQETQYF. In nucleotides, the CDR3 is TGTGCCAGCAGCTTACGGGCTAGCGGGCAAGAGACCCAGTACTTC. The chain links TRBV5-6 to TRBJ2-5; 8 nucleotides align to TRBD2. Germline CDR1 SGHDT, CDR2 YYEEEE. CDR3 size: 15 residues. The junction had 5 bases not matched to a gene; V was cut back by 2 bases and J by 2 bases.

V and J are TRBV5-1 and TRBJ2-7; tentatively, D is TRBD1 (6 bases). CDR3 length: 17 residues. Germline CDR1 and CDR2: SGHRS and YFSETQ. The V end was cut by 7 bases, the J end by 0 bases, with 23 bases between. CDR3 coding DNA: TGCGCCAGCCGGGGCACAGGGTGGAATCGGGGCTCCTACGAGCAGTACTTC. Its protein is CASRGTGWNRGSYEQYF.

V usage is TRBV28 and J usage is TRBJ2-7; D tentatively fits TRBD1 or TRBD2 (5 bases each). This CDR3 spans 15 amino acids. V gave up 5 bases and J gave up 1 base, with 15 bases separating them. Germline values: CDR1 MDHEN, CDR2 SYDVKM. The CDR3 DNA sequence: TGTGCCAGCAGTCCCGGTTCCGAGGGGTCCTACGAGCAGTACTTC. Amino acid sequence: CASSPGSEGSYEQYF.

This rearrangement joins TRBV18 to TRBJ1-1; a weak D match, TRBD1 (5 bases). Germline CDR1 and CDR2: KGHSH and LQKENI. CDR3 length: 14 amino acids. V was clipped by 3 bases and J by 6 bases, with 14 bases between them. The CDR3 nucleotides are TGTGCCAGCTCACCTCAGGGCCTGCCGGCTGAAGCTTTCTTT. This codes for CASSPQGLPAEAFF.